This T cell receptor (beta chain) derives from a study of cytomegalovirus exposure and HLA in healthy donors. General observations from the study: Evidence from a later analysis indicated that most CMV-associated TCR beta chains looked HLA-restricted. Reportedly, cytomegalovirus status was diagnosed with high sensitivity and specificity. While the bulk of TCR sequences proved rare, some public TCRs turned up in many donors.

The CDR3 is 15 residues long. Germline trimming cut 4 bases from V and 2 bases from J; bases unmatched to any gene: 8. CDR1 and CDR2 (germline): SGHRS, YFSETQ. 13 Jbeta primers and 60 Vbeta primers were used for the PCR. Original data processing: As a later analysis found, there were 70 million to 100 million unique TCR beta chains, of which roughly 11 million were shared. The table came from immunoSEQ multiplex PCR; TCRdb's copy has only in-frame clones and leaves some out. Clone size and the V and J calls come from that table; the DNA yielded D and trimming. The table includes tens of thousands of clones, around 72% detected once. This clone was picked up a small number of times. As yet, its antigen is unknown.

Sequencing input: PBMCs. The TCR was taken from a woman between 40 and 50 years old in good health and CMV-seropositive. The rearrangement uses TRBV5-1 and TRBJ2-5; 7 bases match TRBD1. The CDR3 here is CASSPLRGQQETQYF. The CDR3 nucleotides are TGCGCCAGCAGCCCCTTAAGGGGACAGCAAGAGACCCAGTACTTC.